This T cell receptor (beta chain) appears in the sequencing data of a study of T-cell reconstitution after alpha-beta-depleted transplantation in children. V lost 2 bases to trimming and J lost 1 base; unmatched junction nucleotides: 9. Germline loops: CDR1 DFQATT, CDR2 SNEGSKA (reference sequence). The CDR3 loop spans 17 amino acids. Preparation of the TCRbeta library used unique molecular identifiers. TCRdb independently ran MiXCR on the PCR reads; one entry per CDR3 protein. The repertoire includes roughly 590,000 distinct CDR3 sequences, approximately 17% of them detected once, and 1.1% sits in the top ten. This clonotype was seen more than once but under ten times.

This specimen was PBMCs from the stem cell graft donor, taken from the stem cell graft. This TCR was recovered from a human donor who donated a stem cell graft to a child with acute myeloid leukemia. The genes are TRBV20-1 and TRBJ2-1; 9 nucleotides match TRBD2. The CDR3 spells CSARSPWLAGSYNEQFF. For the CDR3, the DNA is TGCAGTGCTAGATCCCCCTGGCTAGCGGGATCCTACAATGAGCAGTTCTTC.